The rows below give T cell receptor beta chains drawn from one sample of a study of identical twins. TCRdb processed the 5' RACE reads anew with MiXCR; each CDR3 protein has one entry. The sample holds around 960,000 distinct CDR3 sequences, approximately 13% seen once. Separately, the same data were catalogued under a study of yellow fever vaccine responses in identical twins.

The sample taken for sequencing was PBMCs. The receptors were sampled from a woman between 18 and 29 years old in good health. Both conserved end residues are part of each CDR3. Fields, in order: clone size, J gene, V gene, D gene, CDR3 protein, CDR3 DNA. D genes are given only for firm matches. Clone size is shown for a subset of rows, as once, few, many or a class of expanded clone.

clone size: few; J gene: TRBJ1-6; V gene: TRBV2; D gene: NA; CDR3 protein: CASSELWDDSPLHF; CDR3 DNA: TGTGCCAGCAGTGAACTGTGGGATGATTCACCCCTCCACTTT
clone size: NA; J gene: TRBJ1-1; V gene: TRBV12-3/TRBV12-4; D gene: NA; CDR3 protein: CASSIRELNTEAFF; CDR3 DNA: TGTGCCAGCAGTATCAGGGAATTGAACACTGAAGCTTTCTTT
clone size: NA; J gene: TRBJ2-7; V gene: TRBV10-1; D gene: NA; CDR3 protein: CASGRAGTGVYEQYF; CDR3 DNA: TGCGCCAGCGGGAGGGCCGGGACAGGAGTTTACGAGCAGTACTTC
clone size: NA; J gene: TRBJ2-3; V gene: TRBV11-2; D gene: TRBD2; CDR3 protein: CASSPARGRLLSTDTQYF; CDR3 DNA: TGTGCCAGCAGCCCCGCACGCGGGAGATTACTCAGCACAGATACGCAGTATTTT
clone size: many; J gene: TRBJ2-5; V gene: TRBV11-2; D gene: TRBD2; CDR3 protein: CASSLGTSGQETQYF; CDR3 DNA: TGTGCCAGCAGCTTAGGGACTAGCGGCCAAGAGACCCAGTACTTC
clone size: NA; J gene: TRBJ2-1; V gene: TRBV5-1; D gene: NA; CDR3 protein: CASSLEGQYNGQFF; CDR3 DNA: TGCGCCAGCAGCTTAGAAGGGCAATACAATGGGCAGTTCTTC
clone size: NA; J gene: TRBJ1-2; V gene: TRBV9; D gene: TRBD1; CDR3 protein: CASSTYRGHSGYTF; CDR3 DNA: TGTGCCAGCAGCACCTACAGGGGGCACAGCGGCTACACCTTC
clone size: NA; J gene: TRBJ1-1; V gene: TRBV6-2/TRBV6-3; D gene: NA; CDR3 protein: CASTRGPGATEAFF; CDR3 DNA: TGTGCCAGCACTAGAGGGCCAGGGGCCACTGAAGCTTTCTTT
clone size: few; J gene: TRBJ2-3; V gene: TRBV5-1; D gene: NA; CDR3 protein: CASRLRGAGDTQYF; CDR3 DNA: TGCGCCAGCAGGCTACGGGGGGCAGGAGATACGCAGTATTTT
clone size: few; J gene: TRBJ1-1; V gene: TRBV9; D gene: NA; CDR3 protein: CASSPQRGFVTEAFF; CDR3 DNA: TGTGCCAGCAGCCCCCAGCGGGGGTTTGTCACTGAAGCTTTCTTT
clone size: many; J gene: TRBJ2-4; V gene: TRBV12-3/TRBV12-4; D gene: TRBD1; CDR3 protein: CASNGQGENIQYF; CDR3 DNA: TGTGCCAGCAACGGACAGGGGGAAAACATTCAGTACTTC
clone size: few; J gene: TRBJ2-7; V gene: TRBV20-1; D gene: NA; CDR3 protein: CSARPRSGRDFYEQYF; CDR3 DNA: TGCAGTGCTAGACCCCGGTCGGGGCGGGACTTCTACGAGCAGTACTTC
clone size: few; J gene: TRBJ1-6; V gene: TRBV20-1; D gene: TRBD1; CDR3 protein: CSATTGGGVGSPLHF; CDR3 DNA: TGCAGTGCTACGACAGGGGGCGGAGTGGGCTCACCCCTCCACTTT
clone size: NA; J gene: TRBJ2-2; V gene: TRBV11-2; D gene: TRBD1; CDR3 protein: CASTGTENTGELFF; CDR3 DNA: TGTGCCAGCACCGGGACAGAGAACACCGGGGAGCTGTTTTTT
clone size: NA; J gene: TRBJ2-2; V gene: TRBV24-1; D gene: TRBD2; CDR3 protein: CATSDIRTSGRETGELFF; CDR3 DNA: TGTGCCACCAGTGACATTCGGACTAGCGGGAGAGAAACCGGGGAGCTGTTTTTT
clone size: NA; J gene: TRBJ2-1; V gene: TRBV29-1; D gene: NA; CDR3 protein: CSVSIYNEQFF; CDR3 DNA: TGCAGCGTTTCTATCTACAATGAGCAGTTCTTC
clone size: once; J gene: TRBJ2-1; V gene: TRBV28; D gene: NA; CDR3 protein: CASSFGTAPYNEQFF; CDR3 DNA: TGTGCCAGCAGTTTTGGAACAGCCCCCTACAATGAGCAGTTCTTC
clone size: NA; J gene: TRBJ2-3; V gene: TRBV2; D gene: TRBD1; CDR3 protein: CASNGQGFIDTQYF; CDR3 DNA: TGTGCCAGCAATGGACAGGGGTTCATAGATACGCAGTATTTT
clone size: few; J gene: TRBJ2-5; V gene: TRBV29-1; D gene: TRBD1; CDR3 protein: CSAGTAQETQYF; CDR3 DNA: TGCAGCGCAGGGACAGCCCAAGAGACCCAGTACTTC
clone size: few; J gene: TRBJ2-2; V gene: TRBV7-6; D gene: NA; CDR3 protein: CASSNPRDMSTGELFF; CDR3 DNA: TGTGCCAGCAGCAACCCTCGGGACATGTCCACCGGGGAGCTGTTTTTT
clone size: NA; J gene: TRBJ1-5; V gene: TRBV20-1; D gene: TRBD1; CDR3 protein: CSAARQGYQPQHF; CDR3 DNA: TGCAGTGCTGCCAGACAGGGATATCAGCCCCAGCATTTT
clone size: NA; J gene: TRBJ2-3; V gene: TRBV20-1; D gene: NA; CDR3 protein: CSAREGLGGTDTQYF; CDR3 DNA: TGCAGTGCTAGAGAGGGGCTAGGAGGGACAGATACGCAGTATTTT
clone size: NA; J gene: TRBJ2-1; V gene: TRBV7-2; D gene: TRBD1; CDR3 protein: CASSPSGTVFNEQFF; CDR3 DNA: TGTGCCAGCAGCCCCTCCGGGACAGTCTTCAATGAGCAGTTCTTC
clone size: NA; J gene: TRBJ1-2; V gene: TRBV5-1; D gene: NA; CDR3 protein: CASSLQGALGGYTF; CDR3 DNA: TGCGCCAGCAGCTTGCAGGGAGCCCTAGGTGGCTACACCTTC
clone size: NA; J gene: TRBJ2-5; V gene: TRBV10-3; D gene: TRBD2; CDR3 protein: CAISARQAGGPSTQYF; CDR3 DNA: TGTGCCATCAGCGCCCGGCAAGCGGGGGGACCCAGTACCCAGTACTTC
clone size: few; J gene: TRBJ2-5; V gene: TRBV7-7; D gene: TRBD1; CDR3 protein: CASSLGSGGQETQYF; CDR3 DNA: TGTGCCAGCAGCTTAGGGTCAGGGGGACAAGAGACCCAGTACTTC
clone size: few; J gene: TRBJ1-1; V gene: TRBV4-1; D gene: TRBD1; CDR3 protein: CASSQRQGSTEAFF; CDR3 DNA: TGCGCCAGCAGCCAACGACAGGGGAGTACTGAAGCTTTCTTT
clone size: NA; J gene: TRBJ2-7; V gene: TRBV5-1; D gene: TRBD1; CDR3 protein: CASSLDPGTGTYEQYF; CDR3 DNA: TGCGCCAGCAGCTTGGACCCCGGGACAGGGACCTACGAGCAGTACTTC
clone size: NA; J gene: TRBJ2-3; V gene: TRBV7-2; D gene: NA; CDR3 protein: CALRGGRFGDTQYF; CDR3 DNA: TGTGCCCTACGAGGGGGGCGTTTTGGAGATACGCAGTATTTT
clone size: few; J gene: TRBJ2-5; V gene: TRBV4-1; D gene: TRBD2; CDR3 protein: CASSRGLDQETQYF; CDR3 DNA: TGCGCCAGCAGCCGTGGACTAGACCAAGAGACCCAGTACTTC
clone size: few; J gene: TRBJ2-5; V gene: TRBV20-1; D gene: NA; CDR3 protein: CSAIEYQETQYF; CDR3 DNA: TGCAGTGCCATCGAGTACCAAGAGACCCAGTACTTC
clone size: NA; J gene: TRBJ2-5; V gene: TRBV6-4; D gene: NA; CDR3 protein: CASPKTQYF; CDR3 DNA: TGTGCCAGCCCTAAGACCCAGTACTTC